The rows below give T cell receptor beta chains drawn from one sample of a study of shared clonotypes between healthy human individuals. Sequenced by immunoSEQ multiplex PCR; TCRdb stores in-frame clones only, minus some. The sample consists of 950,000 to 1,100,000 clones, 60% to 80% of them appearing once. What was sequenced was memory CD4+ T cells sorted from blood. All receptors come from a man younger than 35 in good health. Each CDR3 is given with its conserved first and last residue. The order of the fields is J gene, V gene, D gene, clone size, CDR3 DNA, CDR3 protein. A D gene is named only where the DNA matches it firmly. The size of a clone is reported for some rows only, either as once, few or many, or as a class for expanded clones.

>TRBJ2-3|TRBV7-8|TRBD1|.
TGTGCCAGCAGCCTCCCAGGGGGCAGAGGAGATACGCAGTATTTT
CASSLPGGRGDTQYF
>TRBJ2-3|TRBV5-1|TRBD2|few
TGCGCCAGCAGCTTCAGGCGGGAGAGGGTAGATACGCAGTATTTT
CASSFRRERVDTQYF
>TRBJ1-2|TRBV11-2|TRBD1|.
TGTGCCAGCAGCTTAGGGGTCAAGGACAGGGATTATGGCTACACCTTC
CASSLGVKDRDYGYTF
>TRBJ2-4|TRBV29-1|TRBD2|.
TGCAGCGTGGGGGGGGACGCGGAAAACATTCAGTACTTC
CSVGGDAENIQYF
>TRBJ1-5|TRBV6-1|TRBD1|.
TGTGCCAGCAGCGGAGGGACAGCTGATTATCAGCCCCAGCATTTT
CASSGGTADYQPQHF
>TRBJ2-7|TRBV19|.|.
TGTGCCAGTAGCTGGTCCTACGAGCAGTACTTC
CASSWSYEQYF
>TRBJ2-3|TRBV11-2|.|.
TGTGCCAGCAGCTTAGATGCCAGTTACGATACGCAGTATTTT
CASSLDASYDTQYF
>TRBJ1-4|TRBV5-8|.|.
TGTGCCAGCAGCTTGGGCCGGGGGCTCGTGGAAAAACTGTTTTTT
CASSLGRGLVEKLFF
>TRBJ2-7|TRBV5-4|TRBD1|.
TGTGCCAGCAGCTTGGGACAGGGGGAAGAGCAGTACTTC
CASSLGQGEEQYF
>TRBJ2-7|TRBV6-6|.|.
TGTGCCAGCAGTTACACACAGGGAGTTATCGACTTC
CASSYTQGVIDF
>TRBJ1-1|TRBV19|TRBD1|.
TGTGCCAGTAGTAGCCCACGGGACAGTCGTACTGAAGCTTTCTTT
CASSSPRDSRTEAFF
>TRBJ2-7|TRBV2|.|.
TGTGCCAGCGCCGTAGGGGGGTCCTACGAGCAGTACTTC
CASAVGGSYEQYF
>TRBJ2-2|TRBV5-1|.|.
TGCGCCAGCAGCTTTGGTGGCACCGGGGAGCTGTTTTTT
CASSFGGTGELFF
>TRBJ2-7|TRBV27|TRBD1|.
TGTGCCAGCACACGGGGTACAGGGGCCTACGAGCAGTACTTC
CASTRGTGAYEQYF
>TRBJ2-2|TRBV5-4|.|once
TGTGCCAGCAGCTTTACGACCGGGGAGCTGTTTTTT
CASSFTTGELFF
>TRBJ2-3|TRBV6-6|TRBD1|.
TGTGCCAGCAGTTACGGGGACAGGGGGGCGACAGATACGCAGTATTTT
CASSYGDRGATDTQYF
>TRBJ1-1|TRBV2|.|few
TGTGCCAGCAGTGAAGCGCGGGCGGGCACTGAAGCTTTCTTT
CASSEARAGTEAFF
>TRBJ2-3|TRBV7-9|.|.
TGTGCCAGCAGCTTATACACCGATGGAGGTCAAGATACGCAGTATTTT
CASSLYTDGGQDTQYF
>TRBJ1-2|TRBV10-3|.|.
TGTGCCATCAGTGACCAAGCAGCTAACTATGGCTACACCTTC
CAISDQAANYGYTF
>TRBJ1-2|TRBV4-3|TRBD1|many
TGCGCCAGCAGCCAGGGACAGGGGCTTCATGGCTACACCTTC
CASSQGQGLHGYTF
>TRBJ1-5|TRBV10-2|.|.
TGCGCCAGCAGAGTGTTAGGGCCCCAGCATTTT
CASRVLGPQHF
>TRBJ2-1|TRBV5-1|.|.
TGCGCCAGCAGCTTGAACTACAATGAGCAGTTCTTC
CASSLNYNEQFF
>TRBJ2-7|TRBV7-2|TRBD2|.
TGTGCCAGCAGCTTAGCCTCTTCGGGACTAGCGGGAGGAGTACGGGAGCAGTACTTC
CASSLASSGLAGGVREQYF
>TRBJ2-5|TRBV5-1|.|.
TGCGCCAGCAGCTTGACTTTAGAGACCCAGTACTTC
CASSLTLETQYF
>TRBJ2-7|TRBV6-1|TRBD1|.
TGTGCCAGCAGTGAAGCGTGGAGACAGGGGTTCCACGAGCAGTACTTC
CASSEAWRQGFHEQYF
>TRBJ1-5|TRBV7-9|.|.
TGTGCCAGCAGCCGGTCCCAGGAGACCAATCAGCCCCAGCATTTT
CASSRSQETNQPQHF
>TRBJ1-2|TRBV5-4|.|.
TGTGCCAGCAGCCCCTGGACAAGCGGTGGCTACACCTTC
CASSPWTSGGYTF
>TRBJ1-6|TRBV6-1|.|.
TGTGCCAGCAGGCGTGGTTTTGCAGTGGATTCACCCCTCCACTTT
CASRRGFAVDSPLHF
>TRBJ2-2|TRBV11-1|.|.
TGTGCCAGCAGCCCTTTTACCAGGGAGCTGTTTTTT
CASSPFTRELFF
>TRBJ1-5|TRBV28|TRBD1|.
TGTGCCAGCAGTTCGGGACAGGGTGGAAATAGCAATCAGCCCCAGCATTTT
CASSSGQGGNSNQPQHF
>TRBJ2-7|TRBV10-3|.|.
TGTGCCATCCTCGGGCAGTCCTACGAGCAGTACTTC
CAILGQSYEQYF
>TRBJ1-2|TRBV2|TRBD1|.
TGTGCCAGCAGGGGGGACAGTAAAGGAGAGGGCTACACCTTC
CASRGDSKGEGYTF
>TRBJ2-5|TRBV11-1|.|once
TGTGCCAGCAGCCACAGGGTGGTTCAAGAGACCCAGTACTTC
CASSHRVVQETQYF
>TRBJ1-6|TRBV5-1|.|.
TGCGCCAGCAGCTTGGCCAGTACAGGGACTTCACCCCTCCACTTT
CASSLASTGTSPLHF
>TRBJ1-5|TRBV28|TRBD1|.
TGTGCCAGCAGTCGGACAGGGTCCAGCAATCAGCCCCAGCATTTT
CASSRTGSSNQPQHF
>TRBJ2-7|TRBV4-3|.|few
TGCGCCAGCAGCCAAGATCGGGCTAGCTTGTACGAGCAGTACTTC
CASSQDRASLYEQYF
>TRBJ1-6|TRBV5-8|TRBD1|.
TGTGCCAGCAGCTCCGGACAGGGGGCGAAGAATAATTCACCCCTCCACTTT
CASSSGQGAKNNSPLHF
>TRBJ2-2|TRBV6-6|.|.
TGTGCCAGCAGCTCGCCCCCCATCGGGGAGCTGTTTTTT
CASSSPPIGELFF
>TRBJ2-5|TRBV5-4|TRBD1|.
TGTGCCAGCAGCCTTAAGACCCCCGGGACAGGGGGTAGAGCGACCCAGTACTTC
CASSLKTPGTGGRATQYF
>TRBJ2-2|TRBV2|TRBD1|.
TGTGCCAGCTCCTTTACAGGGGGCGTGGGGGAGCTGTTTTTT
CASSFTGGVGELFF
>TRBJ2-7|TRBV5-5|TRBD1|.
TGTGCCAGCAGCTTGCCCGGGACAGGGATCAACGAGCAGTACTTC
CASSLPGTGINEQYF
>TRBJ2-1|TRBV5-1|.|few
TGCGCCAGCAGCTTGGACCGGGGGAGCTCCTACAATGAGCAGTTCTTC
CASSLDRGSSYNEQFF
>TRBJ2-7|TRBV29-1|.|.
TGCAGCGTTGCGGGGAACTACGAGCAGTACTTC
CSVAGNYEQYF
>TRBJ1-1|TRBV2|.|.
TGTGCCAGCAGTGATTCTCCTGGACGGTTGAACACTGAAGCTTTCTTT
CASSDSPGRLNTEAFF
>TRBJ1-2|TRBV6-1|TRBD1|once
TGTGCCAGCAGAACCGGGACAGACTATGGCTACACCTTC
CASRTGTDYGYTF
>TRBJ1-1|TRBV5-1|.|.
TGCGCCAGCACCCCGGGGAGGAACACTGAAGCTTTCTTT
CASTPGRNTEAFF
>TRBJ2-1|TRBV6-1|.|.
TGTGCCAGCAGTGATACCACAAGGACGCTCAGCCATGAGCAGTTCTTC
CASSDTTRTLSHEQFF
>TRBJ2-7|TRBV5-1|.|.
TGCGCCAGCAGTCCCCCTGGCGCCGCCTACGAGCAGTACTTC
CASSPPGAAYEQYF